This TCR beta chain was sequenced in a study of blood T cell repertoires in COVID-19. Study at large: Samples came from the United States, Italy and Spain, spanning acute and convalescent COVID-19. Sources were T cells, B-cell-depleted T cells, or PBMCs; the material itself was cDNA or gDNA.

In the original processing: Scientists estimated how many nucleated cells there were by amplifying reference gene primers. Repertoires were generated with immunoSEQ multiplex PCR, while TCRdb's copy carries only in-frame clones and drops some. V and J calls and clone size come straight from that table; D and trimming were deduced from the DNA. The sample holds 110,000 to 150,000 clones, around 83% seen once. The receptor was isolated from a woman aged 55-69 years with acute or convalescent COVID-19. Sequencing used peripheral blood.

CDR3 DNA sequence: TGTGCCAGCAGTTTGGCGGGGATACCCTACGAGCAGTACTTC. It specifies CASSLAGIPYEQYF. The gene calls are TRBV28 and TRBJ2-7, with a possible D match to TRBD2 (6 bases). Germline V CDR1 and CDR2: MDHEN, SYDVKM. The germline V and J ends were trimmed by 3 bases and 2 bases, with 11 bases remaining between them. The CDR3 has 14 amino acids.